This entry describes one TCR beta chain. Antigen specificity is unknown. 5'RACE template switching produced TCR cDNA carrying a universal primer site and UMIs. A single record per CDR3 protein comes from TCRdb applying MiXCR to the 5' RACE reads. Of roughly 500,000 distinct CDR3 sequences in the sample, under 25% were seen once. The sample belongs to a study of T cells after yellow fever vaccination. Trimming cost V 7 bases and J 3 bases, with 3 bases left between them. The CDR3 runs to 11 residues. From germline, CDR1 is MNHEY and CDR2 SVGEGT. Study-wide points: Once the booster was given, most primary-vaccination clones reappeared, at just over 95% for CD4 and around 90% for CD8. Of the clonotypes, a small share occurred in both CD4 and CD8 compartments. The secondary response was weaker, and its peak arrived faster, on day 5 versus 15.

This rearrangement joins TRBV6-2 or TRBV6-3 to TRBJ2-2; no firm D call. The sequence was collected from a man under 40 who received the YFV17D yellow fever vaccine. The source material was PBMCs, sampled 15 days after the yellow fever booster vaccination. The CDR3 loop is CASKYTGELFF. The DNA for the CDR3 is TGTGCCAGCAAATACACCGGGGAGCTGTTTTTT.